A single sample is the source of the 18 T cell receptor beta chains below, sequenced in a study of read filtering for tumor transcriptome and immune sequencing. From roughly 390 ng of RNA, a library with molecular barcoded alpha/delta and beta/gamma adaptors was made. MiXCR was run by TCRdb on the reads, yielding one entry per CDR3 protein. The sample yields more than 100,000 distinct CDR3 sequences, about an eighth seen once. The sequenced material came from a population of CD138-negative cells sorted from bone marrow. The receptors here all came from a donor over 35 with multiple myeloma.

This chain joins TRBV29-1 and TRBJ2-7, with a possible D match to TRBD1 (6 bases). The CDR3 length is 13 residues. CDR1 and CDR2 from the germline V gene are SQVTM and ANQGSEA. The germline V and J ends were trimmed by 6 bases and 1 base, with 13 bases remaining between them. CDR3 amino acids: CSVTQQGSYEQYF. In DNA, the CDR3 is TGCAGCGTCACCCAACAGGGTTCCTACGAGCAGTACTTC.

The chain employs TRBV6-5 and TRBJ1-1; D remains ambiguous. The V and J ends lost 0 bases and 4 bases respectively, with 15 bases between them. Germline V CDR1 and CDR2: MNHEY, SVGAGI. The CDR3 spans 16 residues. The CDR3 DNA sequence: TGTGCCAGCAGTTACTCGATCGGGGATGGTGGCACTGAAGCTTTCTTT. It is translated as CASSYSIGDGGTEAFF.

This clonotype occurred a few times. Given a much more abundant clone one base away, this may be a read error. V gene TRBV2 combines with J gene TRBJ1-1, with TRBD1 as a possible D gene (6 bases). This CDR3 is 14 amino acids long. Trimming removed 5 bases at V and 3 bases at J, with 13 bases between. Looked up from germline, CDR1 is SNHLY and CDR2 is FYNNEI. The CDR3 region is CASSTQGMHTEAFF. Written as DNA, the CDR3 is TGTGCCAGCAGTACGCAGGGGATGCACACTGAAGCTTTCTTT. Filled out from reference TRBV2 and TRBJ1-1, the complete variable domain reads EPEVTQTPSHQVTQMGQEVILRCVPISNHLYFYWYRQILGQKVEFLVSFYNNEISEKSEIFDDQFSVERPDGSNFTLKIRSTKLEDSAMYFCASSTQGMHTEAFFGQGTRLTVV.

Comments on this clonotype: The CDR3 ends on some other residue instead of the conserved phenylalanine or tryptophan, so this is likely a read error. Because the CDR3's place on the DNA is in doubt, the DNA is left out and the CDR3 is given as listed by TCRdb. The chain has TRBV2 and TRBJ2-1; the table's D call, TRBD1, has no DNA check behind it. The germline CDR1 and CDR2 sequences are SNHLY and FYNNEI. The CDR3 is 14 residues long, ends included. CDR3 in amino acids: CASNEQGPYNEQVC.

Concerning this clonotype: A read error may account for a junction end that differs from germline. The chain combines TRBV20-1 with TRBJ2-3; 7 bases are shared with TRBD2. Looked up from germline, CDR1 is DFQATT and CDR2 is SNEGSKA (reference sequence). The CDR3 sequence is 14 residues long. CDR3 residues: CSAPPLTSTDTRYF. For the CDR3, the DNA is TGCAGTGCACCCCCGTTGACTAGCACAGATACGCGGTATTTT.

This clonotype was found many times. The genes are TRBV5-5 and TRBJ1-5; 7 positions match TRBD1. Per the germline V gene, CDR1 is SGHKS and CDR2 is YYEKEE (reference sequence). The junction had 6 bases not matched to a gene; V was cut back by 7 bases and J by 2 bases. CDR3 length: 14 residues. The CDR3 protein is CASEGQIGNQPQHF. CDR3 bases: TGTGCCAGCGAGGGACAGATCGGCAATCAGCCCCAGCATTTT.

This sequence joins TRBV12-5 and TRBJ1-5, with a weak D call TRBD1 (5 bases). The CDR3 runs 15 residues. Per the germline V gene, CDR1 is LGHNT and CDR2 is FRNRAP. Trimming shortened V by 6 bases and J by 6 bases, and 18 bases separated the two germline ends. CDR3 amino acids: CASGPLSQGSQPQHF. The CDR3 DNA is TGTGCTAGTGGCCCCCTTAGTCAGGGTAGTCAGCCCCAGCATTTT.

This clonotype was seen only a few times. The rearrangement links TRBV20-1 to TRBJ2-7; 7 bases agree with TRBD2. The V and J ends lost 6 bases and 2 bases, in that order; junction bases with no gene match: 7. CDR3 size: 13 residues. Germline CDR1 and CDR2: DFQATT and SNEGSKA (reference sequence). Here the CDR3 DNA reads TGCAGTGCCCGTCGGGAGGAGACCTACGAGCAGTACTTC. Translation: CSARREETYEQYF.

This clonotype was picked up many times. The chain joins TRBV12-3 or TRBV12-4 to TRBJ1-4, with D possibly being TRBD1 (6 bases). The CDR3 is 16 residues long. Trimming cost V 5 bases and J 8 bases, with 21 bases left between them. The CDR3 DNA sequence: TGTGCCAGCAGTCCTCGGATCCGGGACACGGGGGAAAAACTGTTTTTT. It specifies CASSPRIRDTGEKLFF.

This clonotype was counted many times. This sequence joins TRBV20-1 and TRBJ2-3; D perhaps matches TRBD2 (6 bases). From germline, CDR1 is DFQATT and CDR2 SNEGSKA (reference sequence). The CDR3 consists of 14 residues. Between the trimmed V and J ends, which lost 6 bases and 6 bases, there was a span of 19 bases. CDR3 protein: CSAKPGLGRDTQYF. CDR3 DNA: TGCAGTGCAAAGCCGGGACTGGGGCGCGATACGCAGTATTTT.

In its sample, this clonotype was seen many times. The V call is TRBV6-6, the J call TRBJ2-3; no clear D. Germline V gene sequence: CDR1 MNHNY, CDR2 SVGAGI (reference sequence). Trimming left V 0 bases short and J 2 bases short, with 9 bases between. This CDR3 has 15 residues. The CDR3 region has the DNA TGTGCCAGCAGTTACTCGATTCAGCTCACAGATACGCAGTATTTT. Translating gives CASSYSIQLTDTQYF.

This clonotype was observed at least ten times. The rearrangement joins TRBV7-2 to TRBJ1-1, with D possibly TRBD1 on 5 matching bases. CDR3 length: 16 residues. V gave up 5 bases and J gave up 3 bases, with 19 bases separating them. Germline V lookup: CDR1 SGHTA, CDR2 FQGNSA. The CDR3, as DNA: TGTGCCAGCAGCACCCACAGGAGGGGAGGGGACACTGAAGCTTTCTTT. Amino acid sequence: CASSTHRRGGDTEAFF. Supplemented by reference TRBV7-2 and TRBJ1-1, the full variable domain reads GAGVSQSPSNKVTEKGKDVELRCDPISGHTALYWYRQSLGQGLEFLIYFQGNSAPDKSGLPSDRFSAERTGGSVSTLTIQRTQQEDSAVYLCASSTHRRGGDTEAFFGQGTRLTVV.

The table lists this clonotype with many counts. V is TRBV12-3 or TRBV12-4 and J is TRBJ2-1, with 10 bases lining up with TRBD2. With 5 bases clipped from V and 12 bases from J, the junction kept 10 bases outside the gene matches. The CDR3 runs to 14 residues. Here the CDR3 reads CASSSLAGVLPQFF. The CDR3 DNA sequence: TGTGCCAGCAGTAGCCTAGCGGGAGTGCTCCCGCAGTTCTTC.

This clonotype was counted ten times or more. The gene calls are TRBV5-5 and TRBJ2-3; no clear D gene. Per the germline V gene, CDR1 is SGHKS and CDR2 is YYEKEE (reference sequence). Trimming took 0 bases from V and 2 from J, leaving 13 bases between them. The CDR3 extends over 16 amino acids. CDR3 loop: CASSLAGAPNTDTQYF. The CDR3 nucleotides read TGTGCCAGCAGCTTGGCCGGCGCGCCGAACACAGATACGCAGTATTTT. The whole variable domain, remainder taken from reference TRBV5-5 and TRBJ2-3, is DAGVTQSPTHLIKTRGQQVTLRCSPISGHKSVSWYQQVLGQGPQFIFQYYEKEERGRGNFPDRFSARQFPNYSSELNVNALLLGDSALYLCASSLAGAPNTDTQYFGPGTRLTVL.

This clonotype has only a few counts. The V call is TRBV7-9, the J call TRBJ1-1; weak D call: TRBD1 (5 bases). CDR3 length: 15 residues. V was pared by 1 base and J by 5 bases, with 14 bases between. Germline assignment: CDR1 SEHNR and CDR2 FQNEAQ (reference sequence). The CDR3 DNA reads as TGTGCCAGCAGCTTAGGGGGCACCTCTGGGACTGAAGCTTTCTTT. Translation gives CASSLGGTSGTEAFF. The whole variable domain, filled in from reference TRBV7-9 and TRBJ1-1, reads DTGVSQNPRHKITKRGQNVTFRCDPISEHNRLYWYRQTLGQGPEFLTYFQNEAQLEKSRLLSDRFSAERPKGSFSTLEIQRTEQGDSAMYLCASSLGGTSGTEAFFGQGTRLTVV.

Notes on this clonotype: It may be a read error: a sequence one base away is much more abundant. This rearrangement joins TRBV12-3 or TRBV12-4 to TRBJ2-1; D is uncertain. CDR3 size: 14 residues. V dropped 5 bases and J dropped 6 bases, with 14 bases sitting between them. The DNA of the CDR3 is TGTGCCAGCAGTATCCTCAGGACCGCCAATGAGCAGTTCTTC. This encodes CASSILRTANEQFF.

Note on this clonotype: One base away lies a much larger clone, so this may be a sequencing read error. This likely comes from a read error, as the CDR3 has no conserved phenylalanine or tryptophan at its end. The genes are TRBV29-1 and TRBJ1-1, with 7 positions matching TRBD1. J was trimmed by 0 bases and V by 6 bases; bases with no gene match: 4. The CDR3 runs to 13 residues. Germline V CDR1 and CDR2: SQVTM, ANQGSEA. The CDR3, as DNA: TGCAGCGTAGGACAGGCGGTGAACACTGAAGCTTTCTCT. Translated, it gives CSVGQAVNTEAFS.

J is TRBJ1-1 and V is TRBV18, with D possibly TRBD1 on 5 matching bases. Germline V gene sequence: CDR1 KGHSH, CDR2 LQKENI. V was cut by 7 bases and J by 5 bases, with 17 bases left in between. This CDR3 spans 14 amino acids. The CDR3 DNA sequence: TGTGCCAGCTTCGTTGGGGGGGGTAGAACTGAAGCTTTCTTT. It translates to CASFVGGGRTEAFF.